This TCR beta chain derives from a study of blood T cell repertoires in COVID-19. About the research overall: Acute-phase and convalescent COVID-19 samples originated in the United States, Italy and Spain.

Some clones are missing from TCRdb's copy, which holds only in-frame ones; the method was immunoSEQ multiplex PCR. The repertoire holds about 260,000 clones, with about 81% as singletons. This clonotype was sampled from a man aged 25-45 years with acute COVID-19. The sample comprised PBMCs or T cells enriched from blood (not recorded which).

This chain's CDR3 is CASSPIGTGELKTGELFF. The CDR3 DNA reads as TGTGCCAGCAGTCCAATCGGGACAGGAGAATTAAAGACCGGGGAGCTGTTTTTT. J is TRBJ2-2 and V is TRBV28; 8 positions match TRBD1. V shed 5 bases and J 5 bases; nucleotides not matched to a gene: 16. The CDR3 runs to 18 residues. CDR1 is MDHEN, CDR2 SYDVKM, per germline.